This T cell receptor (beta chain) derives from a study of cytomegalovirus exposure and HLA in healthy donors. The overall study: In an earlier analysis, approximately 120 million unique TCR beta sequences were found from some 180 million T cells.

The PCR had 60 Vbeta and 13 Jbeta primers. Repertoires were generated with immunoSEQ multiplex PCR, while TCRdb's copy carries only in-frame clones and drops some. This sample yields 90,000 to 150,000 clones, of which 75% are seen a single time; approximately 3% belongs to the top ten. This CDR3 is built from 11 residues. Germline values: CDR1 MNHEY, CDR2 SMNVEV (reference sequence). The V gene lost 6 bases and the J gene lost 7 bases, with 10 bases spanning the gap. A remark on this clone: Its antigen is still unknown.

Study results and limitations: Available immune exposure information covered CMV serostatus only. A link between a missense DCLRE1C variant and TCR beta V- and J-gene trimming emerged from a later analysis.

The chain employs TRBV27 and TRBJ2-7; tentative D call: TRBD2 (5 bases). The sequence came from a middle-aged woman in good health and CMV-seropositive. Specimen: PBMCs. The CDR3 here is CASRGWEEQYF. CDR3 DNA: TGTGCCAGCAGGGGCTGGGAGGAGCAGTACTTC.